This paragraph reports one TCR beta chain. Its antigen target is currently unknown. Base qualities are not recorded, but no much larger clone differs from it by a single base. Libraries were made using 5' RACE. TCRdb names Illumina HiSeq 2500 as the instrument used. A second PCR of roughly 7 to 11 cycles was performed with a sample-barcoded 5' primer and a J-beta primer mix. A template-switch 5' adaptor carrying 12 random nucleotides introduced a unique molecular identifier onto each TCR beta cDNA molecule. Each sample yielded at least 3 million CDR3-containing paired-end reads. First-strand cDNA was synthesized from all RNA with the Mint cDNA synthesis kit, primed by a TRBC-specific oligonucleotide. Following uracil-DNA glycosylase treatment, a first 18-cycle PCR with universal primers M1SS and BC2_uni_R was performed on all cDNA. As for how the authors treated the data: Each sample was normalized by randomly selecting 1 million high-quality reads, each carrying a distinct molecular identifier. Instead of being binned into consensus sequences, reads that shared molecular identifiers were thrown out. CDR3 identification, clonotype clustering and error correction used MiTCR with a Q25 quality threshold and the strictest error-elimination algorithm. Lower-bound total TCR beta diversity was estimated with a nonparametric unseen species model using Euler transformation. The raw public data were reprocessed by TCRdb itself: fastp quality trimming at Q25, MiXCR clonotype calling, in-frame beta chains only. Entries that share a CDR3 protein sequence are merged under the most common genes and DNA. TCRdb, rather than the study authors, made the V and J calls. The sample has roughly 1.6 million distinct CDR3 sequences on record, approximately 32% of them singletons. The leading ten clones occupy about 11% of the sample.

This sample is part of a study of blood T cells in healthy people across ages (dated by TCRdb to between 2015 and 2017). At the level of the whole study: In model experiments, roughly one uniquely barcoded TCR beta cDNA molecule per two T cells was captured by template switching. Age-related changes in TCR beta repertoire diversity were measured in the study by deep sequencing normalized with unique cDNA molecular identifiers. Four age groups were formed from the donors: young (average roughly 15 years), middle-aged (roughly 38), aged (62) and long-lived (82). To avoid experimental bias, donors of different ages were distributed randomly across sequencing lanes. Two additional independent replicas of 1 million unique cDNA reads from the same blood draw were analyzed for two donors (one aged 18 to 29 and one aged 80 or older).

General conclusions and limits of the study: Total diversity estimates from one million sequenced T cells were considered lower bounds and underestimates. Donor CMV infection status was unknown, potentially confounding age-related changes in expanded clonotypes. A strong correlation was found between observed TCR beta diversity and the percentage of naive T cells measured by flow cytometry. Since profiling was done on bulk unsorted PBMCs, naive and antigen-experienced compartments could not be conclusively compared. Observed TCR beta diversity per million T cells fell roughly linearly with age, and a significant reduction was already apparent by age about 43. Compared with the aged group, the long-lived group had more naive CD4+ T cells, fewer expanded clones and increased TCR diversity, suggesting age selection.

V drops 0 bases and J drops 2 bases, leaving 9 bases in between. CDR1 and CDR2, per the germline V gene, are MNHNS and SASEGT. From the cysteine through the phenylalanine, the CDR3 covers 15 amino acids. Just CDR3 DNA is preserved here, 45 bases in frame from base 1. Systemically healthy Caucasian individuals from Russia, some 36 in total and aged about 6 to 95 years, were included as donors. Around 9.9 milliliters of peripheral blood were collected from each donor into EDTA-treated Vacutainer tubes. PBMCs were isolated by Ficoll-Paque density-gradient centrifugation, with at least 6.5 million obtained per sample. Total RNA, at least 5 micrograms per sample, was extracted from PBMCs with Trizol reagent. For every donor, flow cytometry on a PBMC aliquot measured the percentage of naive CD45RAhigh/CD27high T cells.

This sequence was found in a woman between 25 and 40 years old in good health. The chain joins TRBV6-1 to TRBJ2-3; no D gene call is confident. The sample taken for sequencing was blood. This receptor has the CDR3 CASSEALQYTDTQYF. Here is the DNA: TGTGCCAGCAGTGAAGCCCTCCAGTACACAGATACGCAGTATTTT.